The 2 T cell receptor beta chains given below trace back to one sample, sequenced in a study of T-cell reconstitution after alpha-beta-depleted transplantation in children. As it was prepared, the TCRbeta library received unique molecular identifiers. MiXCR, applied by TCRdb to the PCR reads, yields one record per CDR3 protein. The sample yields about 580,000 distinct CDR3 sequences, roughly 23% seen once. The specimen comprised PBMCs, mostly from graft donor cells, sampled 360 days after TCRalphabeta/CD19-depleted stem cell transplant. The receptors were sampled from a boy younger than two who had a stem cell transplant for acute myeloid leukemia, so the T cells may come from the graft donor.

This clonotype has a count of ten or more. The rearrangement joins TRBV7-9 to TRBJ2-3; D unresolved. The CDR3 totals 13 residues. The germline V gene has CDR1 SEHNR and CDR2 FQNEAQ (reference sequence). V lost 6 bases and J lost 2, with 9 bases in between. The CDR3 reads CASRPGHTDTQYF. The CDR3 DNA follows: TGTGCCAGCAGGCCGGGTCACACAGATACGCAGTATTTT. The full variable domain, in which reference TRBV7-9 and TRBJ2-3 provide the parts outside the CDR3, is DTGVSQNPRHKITKRGQNVTFRCDPISEHNRLYWYRQTLGQGPEFLTYFQNEAQLEKSRLLSDRFSAERPKGSFSTLEIQRTEQGDSAMYLCASRPGHTDTQYFGPGTRLTVL.

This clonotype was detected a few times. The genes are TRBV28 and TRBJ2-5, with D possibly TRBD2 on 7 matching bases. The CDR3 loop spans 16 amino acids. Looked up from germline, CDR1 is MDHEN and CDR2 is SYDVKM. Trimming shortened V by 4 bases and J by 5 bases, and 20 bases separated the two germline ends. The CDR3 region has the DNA TGTGCCAGCAGTTCACATCGGACTAGGGACAAGGAGACCCAGTACTTC. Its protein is CASSSHRTRDKETQYF.